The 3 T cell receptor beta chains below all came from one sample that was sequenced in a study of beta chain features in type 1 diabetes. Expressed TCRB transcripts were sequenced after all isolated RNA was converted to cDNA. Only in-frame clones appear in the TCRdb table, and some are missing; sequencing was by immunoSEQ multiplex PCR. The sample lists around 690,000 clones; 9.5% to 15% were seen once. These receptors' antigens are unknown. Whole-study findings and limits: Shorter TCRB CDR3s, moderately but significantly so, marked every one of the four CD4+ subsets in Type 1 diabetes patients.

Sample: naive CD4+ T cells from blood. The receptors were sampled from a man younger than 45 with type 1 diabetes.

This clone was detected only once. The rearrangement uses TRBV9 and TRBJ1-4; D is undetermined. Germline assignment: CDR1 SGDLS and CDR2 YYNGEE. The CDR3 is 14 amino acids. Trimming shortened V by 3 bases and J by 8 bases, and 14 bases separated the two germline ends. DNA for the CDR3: TGTGCCAGCAGCGAGACCCTAATGGGGGAAAAACTGTTTTTT. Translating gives CASSETLMGEKLFF.

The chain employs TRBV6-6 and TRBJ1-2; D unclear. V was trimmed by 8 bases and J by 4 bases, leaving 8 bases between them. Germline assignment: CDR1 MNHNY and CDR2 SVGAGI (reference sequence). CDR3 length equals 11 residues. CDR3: CASGALYGYTF. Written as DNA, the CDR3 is TGTGCCAGCGGTGCGCTCTATGGCTACACCTTC.

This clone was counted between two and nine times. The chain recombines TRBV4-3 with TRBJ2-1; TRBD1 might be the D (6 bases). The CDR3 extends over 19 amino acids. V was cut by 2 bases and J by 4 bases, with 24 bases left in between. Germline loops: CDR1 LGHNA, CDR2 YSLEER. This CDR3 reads CASSQFRAGDLGGYNEQFF. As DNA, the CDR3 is TGCGCCAGCAGCCAATTCCGGGCAGGGGATTTAGGCGGATACAATGAGCAGTTCTTC.